Presented here are 13 T cell receptor beta chains from one specimen sequenced in a study of T cell repertoires in cytomegalovirus infection. In TCRdb, the reads were re-called with MiXCR into one record per CDR3 protein. Of 630,000 or so distinct CDR3 sequences in the sample, 24% were seen once. The sequenced material came from CD8+ T cells from PBMCs. These receptors came from a human donor in good health (CMV status not recorded). Some clones in this sample may be carry-over from other donors' samples.

This sequence joins TRBV28 and TRBJ1-5; 7 bases map to TRBD1. Germline V gene sequence: CDR1 MDHEN, CDR2 SYDVKM. After removal of 8 bases from V and 6 bases from J, the junction contained 7 bases not matched to a gene. There are 13 residues in the CDR3. The CDR3 DNA follows: TGTGCCAGCGTGGGGGACAGATTTCAGCCCCAGCATTTT. It encodes CASVGDRFQPQHF.

The chain links TRBV7-9 to TRBJ1-3; 9 bases agree with TRBD1. V dropped 5 bases and J dropped 7; count of bases not matched to a gene: 9. Germline V gene data show CDR1 as SEHNR and CDR2 as FQNEAQ (reference sequence). CDR3 length equals 15 residues. CDR3 sequence: CASSSGDRAWNTIYF. The CDR3 nucleotides read TGTGCCAGCAGCAGCGGGGACAGGGCGTGGAACACCATATATTTT.

In the case of this clonotype: With a much larger clone just one base away, this may be a read error. The chain employs TRBV7-6 and TRBJ2-1; D may match TRBD1 or TRBD2 (5 bases each). The germline CDR1 and CDR2 sequences are SGHVS and FNYEAQ. This CDR3 is built from 13 residues. CDR3 residues: CVSSLTGTGEQFF. The CDR3, as DNA: TGTGTCAGCAGCTTAACGGGGACCGGTGAGCAGTTCTTC. Together with reference TRBV7-6 and TRBJ2-1, the CDR3 gives the full variable domain: GAGVSQSPRYKVTKRGQDVALRCDPISGHVSLYWYRQALGQGPEFLTYFNYEAQQDKSGLPNDRFSAERPEGSISTLTIQRTEQRDSAMYRCVSSLTGTGEQFFGPGTRLTVL.

J is TRBJ1-1 and V is TRBV29-1; 7 bases are a match to TRBD1. The CDR3 extends over 12 amino acids. V lost 6 bases, J lost 3 bases, and 4 bases stayed unmatched. Looked up from germline, CDR1 is SQVTM and CDR2 is ANQGSEA. The DNA of the CDR3 is TGCAGCGTCCCAGGGGGTCACACTGAAGCTTTCTTT. It codes for CSVPGGHTEAFF.

This clonotype was seen many times. The chain recombines TRBV7-6 with TRBJ1-5; D unclear. Germline CDR1 SGHVS, CDR2 FNYEAQ. The V end lost 5 bases, the J end lost 4 bases, and 6 bases lay between the germline ends. There are 12 residues in the CDR3. The CDR3 loop reads CASSDQNQPQHF. The CDR3 DNA reads as TGTGCCAGCAGCGATCAAAATCAGCCCCAGCATTTT.

This clonotype was counted a few times. This chain joins TRBV28 and TRBJ2-1, with 9 positions matching TRBD2. Germline values: CDR1 MDHEN, CDR2 SYDVKM. Losses at the gene ends were 6 bases for V and 0 bases for J; bases not matched to a gene: 18. The CDR3 spans 20 residues. CDR3 nucleotides: TGTGCCAGCAGCACCCCTACGCGGGGGGGCGGGGGGAACTCCTACAATGAGCAGTTCTTC. As protein: CASSTPTRGGGGNSYNEQFF.

This clonotype was counted between two and nine times. The chain has TRBV5-6 and TRBJ2-1, with TRBD2 identical over 9 bases. From germline, CDR1 is SGHDT and CDR2 YYEEEE. This CDR3 has 17 residues. V trimming: 1 base; J trimming: 0 bases; junction bases outside the gene matches: 5. In nucleotides, the CDR3 is TGTGCCAGCAGCTTGATGCCTAGCGGGGACTCCTACAATGAGCAGTTCTTC. Protein: CASSLMPSGDSYNEQFF.

The chain uses TRBV7-6 and TRBJ2-1; TRBD1 matches 9 bases. The CDR3 has 15 amino acids. CDR1 and CDR2 (germline): SGHVS, FNYEAQ. The junction had 10 bases not matched to a gene; V was cut back by 3 bases and J by 10 bases. The CDR3 is CASSLGDTGGWEQFF. The CDR3 bases are TGTGCCAGCAGCTTGGGGGATACAGGGGGCTGGGAGCAGTTCTTC.

This clonotype was seen ten or more times. V and J are TRBV11-1 and TRBJ1-5, with D maybe TRBD1 (6 bases). V was pared by 2 bases and J by 8 bases, with 13 bases between. The CDR3 is made up of 14 amino acids. Germline CDR1 SGHAT, CDR2 FQDESV (reference sequence). The DNA for the CDR3 is TGTGCCAGCAGCTTAACAGGGCCGGGCGAGCCCCAGCATTTT. Protein sequence: CASSLTGPGEPQHF. The entire variable domain, with the rest obtained from reference TRBV11-1 and TRBJ1-5, is as follows: EAEVAQSPRYKITEKSQAVAFWCDPISGHATLYWYRQILGQGPELLVQFQDESVVDDSQLPKDRFSAERLKGVDSTLKIQPAELGDSAMYLCASSLTGPGEPQHFGDGTRLSIL.

V usage is TRBV7-9 and J usage is TRBJ2-1; maybe TRBD2 (6 bases). The germline V and J ends were trimmed by 1 base and 10 bases, with 14 bases remaining between them. CDR3 size: 14 residues. CDR1 is SEHNR and CDR2 is FQNEAQ in the germline V gene (reference sequence). CDR3 residues: CASSLDRGRLEQFF. For the CDR3, the DNA is TGTGCCAGCAGCTTAGACCGGGGGAGATTAGAGCAGTTCTTC.

A note on this clonotype: Without the conserved terminal phenylalanine or tryptophan, this CDR3 likely stems from a read error. The rearrangement joins TRBV7-3 to TRBJ1-1, with D uncertain. V lost 4 bases, J lost 1 base, and 10 bases lay in between. The CDR3 length is 14 residues. Germline V gene data show CDR1 as SGHTA and CDR2 as FQGTGA. The CDR3 coding sequence is TGTGCCAGCAGCTCACCCCCCTGGAACACTGAAGCTTTCTTG. It specifies CASSSPPWNTEAFL.

The rearrangement uses TRBV29-1 and TRBJ2-1; D is perhaps TRBD1 (6 bases). Germline V CDR1 and CDR2: SQVTM, ANQGSEA. The V end was cut by 2 bases, the J end by 10 bases, with 15 bases between. This CDR3 spans 13 amino acids. CDR3 bases: TGCAGCGTTGAAACTCCACAGGGCGGGGAGCAGTTCTTC. This gives the protein CSVETPQGGEQFF.

This clonotype has only one observation. This sequence may be a read error, since a much larger clone differs from it by one base. V is TRBV7-6 and J is TRBJ2-1; TRBD2 aligns across 8 bases. Germline V CDR1 and CDR2: SGHVS, FNYEAQ. The CDR3 has 16 residues. The CDR3 sequence: CASSLIAGGAYSEQFF. CDR3 sequence (DNA): TGTGCCAGCAGTTTGATTGCGGGGGGAGCCTACAGTGAGCAGTTCTTC.